The 15 T cell receptor beta chains given below trace back to one sample, sequenced in a study of blood T cell repertoires in COVID-19. The repertoire was sequenced with immunoSEQ multiplex PCR; TCRdb's copy has only in-frame clones and lacks some. The table lists approximately 280,000 clones, roughly 88% of them singletons, with 9.5% to 12% in the top ten. Specimen: peripheral blood. The source is a woman between 65 and 79 years old with acute or convalescent COVID-19.

The chain carries TRBV19 and TRBJ1-2, with D perhaps TRBD1 (5 bases). CDR3 length: 14 amino acids. Germline-derived CDR1 and CDR2 are LNHDA and SQIVND (reference sequence). V was cut by 6 bases and J by 4 bases, with 15 bases left in between. The CDR3, as DNA: TGTGCCAGTAGGACAGCGTACGGTGGCTATGGCTACACCTTC. It yields the protein CASRTAYGGYGYTF.

The chain combines TRBV6-6 with TRBJ2-2; D possibly corresponds to TRBD1 (5 bases). Trimming took off 6 bases at V and 2 bases at J, with 13 bases between the two ends. This CDR3 region has 15 residues. Germline V gene sequence: CDR1 MNHNY, CDR2 SVGAGI (reference sequence). This chain's CDR3 is CASRSWGANTGELFF. DNA for the CDR3: TGTGCCAGCAGGTCGTGGGGCGCTAACACCGGGGAGCTGTTTTTT.

The chain uses TRBV5-1 and TRBJ2-5; D may be TRBD2 (5 bases). The CDR3 length is 15 residues. Germline CDR1 and CDR2: SGHRS and YFSETQ. V gave up 0 bases and J gave up 6 bases, with 15 bases separating them. The CDR3 spells CASSLDGREEKTQYF. The CDR3 region has the DNA TGCGCCAGCAGCTTGGACGGACGGGAAGAAAAGACCCAGTACTTC.

The rearrangement links TRBV5-5 to TRBJ1-1, with D perhaps TRBD1 (6 bases). Germline V gene data show CDR1 as SGHKS and CDR2 as YYEKEE (reference sequence). This CDR3 spans 14 amino acids. V lost 3 bases to trimming and J lost 1 base, with 10 bases between them. The CDR3 bases are TGTGCCAGCAGCTCTGGACAGCCGAACACTGAAGCTTTCTTT. This codes for CASSSGQPNTEAFF.

The chain employs TRBV5-6 and TRBJ1-5, with a weak D call TRBD1 (5 bases). V was pared by 1 base and J by 6 bases, with 14 bases between. Germline CDR1 and CDR2: SGHDT and YYEEEE. The CDR3 extends over 15 amino acids. Written as DNA, the CDR3 is TGTGCCAGCAGCTTGCGGGAGGGGCGCGGTCAGCCCCAGCATTTT. Translation gives CASSLREGRGQPQHF.

This clone came up a few times. The V and J genes are TRBV11-2 and TRBJ2-2, with 7 bases matching TRBD2. CDR1 is SGHAT and CDR2 is FQNNGV in the germline V gene. Trimming took 2 bases from V and 5 from J; bases not matched to a gene: 8. The length of the CDR3 is 16 residues. CDR3 coding DNA: TGTGCCAGCAGCTTAATCCCAGCGGGGCAAACCGGGGAGCTGTTTTTT. Protein product: CASSLIPAGQTGELFF. Combining the CDR3 with reference TRBV11-2 and TRBJ2-2 gives the whole variable domain EAGVAQSPRYKIIEKRQSVAFWCNPISGHATLYWYQQILGQGPKLLIQFQNNGVVDDSQLPKDRFSAERLKGVDSTLKIQPAKLEDSAVYLCASSLIPAGQTGELFFGEGSRLTVL.

The chain recombines TRBV23-1 with TRBJ2-5; D might be TRBD2 (5 bases). TRBV23-1 counts as an open reading frame of uncertain function. V lost 0 bases and J 2 bases, leaving 13 bases between the germline ends. The CDR3 consists of 16 residues. In DNA, the CDR3 is TGCGCCAGCAGTCAATCTGGGCTCGGACTTCAAGAGACCCAGTACTTC. Translated: CASSQSGLGLQETQYF.

V and J are TRBV7-6 and TRBJ1-2; possible D gene TRBD1, 6 bases. V was trimmed by 2 bases and J by 8 bases, leaving 18 bases between them. Germline CDR1 reads SGHVS; CDR2 reads FNYEAQ. CDR3 length: 15 residues. The CDR3 sequence: CASSLLAGQLLGYTF. The CDR3 bases are TGTGCCAGCAGCTTACTAGCAGGACAGCTCCTGGGCTACACCTTC.

This chain links TRBV6-5 with TRBJ2-5; 9 bases agree with TRBD1. CDR3 size: 15 residues. Germline V lookup: CDR1 MNHEY, CDR2 SVGAGI. Losses at the gene ends were 6 bases for V and 2 bases for J; bases not matched to a gene: 7. This chain's CDR3 is CASRSPGQGQETQYF. The CDR3 DNA reads as TGTGCCAGCAGATCGCCGGGACAGGGTCAAGAGACCCAGTACTTC.

V and J are TRBV6-5 and TRBJ1-2; a possible D gene is TRBD1 (5 bases). Germline V gene data show CDR1 as MNHEY and CDR2 as SVGAGI. The CDR3 length is 15 residues. Trimming left V 0 bases short and J 9 bases short, with 17 bases between. Written as DNA, the CDR3 is TGTGCCAGCAGTTACTCGCAGGGTCAGAAGGCCCGCTACACCTTC. Translating gives CASSYSQGQKARYTF.

The J gene is TRBJ2-3, the V gene TRBV19; 9 bases are shared with TRBD1. The CDR3 is made up of 14 amino acids. CDR1 is LNHDA and CDR2 is SQIVND in the germline V gene (reference sequence). J gave up 4 bases and V 4 bases, and 3 bases lay outside the gene matches. In nucleotides, the CDR3 is TGTGCCAGTAGTACCGGGACAGGGTCAGATACGCAGTATTTT. Protein product: CASSTGTGSDTQYF.

The V call is TRBV29-1, the J call TRBJ1-1, with TRBD1 matching 7 bases. Germline assignment: CDR1 SQVTM and CDR2 ANQGSEA. Losses at the gene ends were 7 bases for V and 4 bases for J; bases not matched to a gene: 6. The CDR3 loop spans 12 amino acids. As DNA, the CDR3 is TGCAGCGGAACAGGGGCGAGCACTGAAGCTTTCTTT. Amino acids: CSGTGASTEAFF.

The chain carries TRBV2 and TRBJ1-2; D call uncertain. The CDR3 length is 15 residues. CDR1 and CDR2 (germline): SNHLY, FYNNEI. Trimming took 7 bases from V and 3 from J, leaving 18 bases between them. The CDR3 coding sequence is TGTGCCAGCACTTTCCGCCAGGTTGCAGACTATGGCTACACCTTC. This translates into CASTFRQVADYGYTF. The variable domain in full, with the rest retrieved from reference TRBV2 and TRBJ1-2, is EPEVTQTPSHQVTQMGQEVILRCVPISNHLYFYWYRQILGQKVEFLVSFYNNEISEKSEIFDDQFSVERPDGSNFTLKIRSTKLEDSAMYFCASTFRQVADYGYTFGSGTRLTVV.

V and J are TRBV3-1 (or the pseudogene TRBV3-2) and TRBJ1-1; D is uncertain. Germline loops: CDR1 LGHDT, CDR2 YNNKEL (reference sequence). The ends were cut back, 1 base at V and 7 bases at J, with 7 bases in the middle. The CDR3 has 12 residues. CDR3 residues: CASSQGPVEAFF. The CDR3 nucleotides are TGTGCCAGCAGCCAAGGGCCAGTTGAAGCTTTCTTT.

The rearrangement uses TRBV7-9 and TRBJ2-1, with a tentative D call TRBD2 (6 bases). The CDR3 covers 15 residues. V lost 5 bases, J lost 8 bases, and 19 bases lay in between. In germline, CDR1 is SEHNR, CDR2 FQNEAQ (reference sequence). This chain's CDR3 is CASSLRRGSIDEQFF. In nucleotides, the CDR3 is TGTGCCAGCAGCCTAAGGCGGGGTTCGATCGATGAGCAGTTCTTC.